The clone carrying this T cell receptor (beta chain) has just one count. Its antigen remains unidentified. These data are taken from a study of cytomegalovirus exposure and HLA in healthy donors. Findings and caveats of the study: Later analysis demonstrated an association between a missense DCLRE1C variant and TCR beta V- and J-gene trimming. Reportedly, TCR beta sequences accurately predicted HLA-A and HLA-B alleles in most subjects. A previous analysis found most TCR beta V segments productive roughly 87% or roughly 30% of the time.

This CDR3 is built from 14 residues. The V gene's germline CDR1 is MNHEY and CDR2 SMNVEV (reference sequence). Trimming stripped 3 bases from V and 2 bases from J, with 11 bases between. Primers for the PCR totalled 60 Vbeta and 13 Jbeta. Data came from immunoSEQ multiplex PCR; TCRdb stores just in-frame clones and leaves some out. This table holds 150,000 to 250,000 clones, around 74% found once. The sequence derives from a girl aged 10-17 years in good health and CMV-seropositive. The chain has TRBV27 and TRBJ2-7, with D maybe TRBD1 (6 bases). The sequencing input was PBMCs. The CDR3 reads CASSFSRGPYEQYF. The DNA for the CDR3 is TGTGCCAGCAGTTTTTCCAGGGGCCCCTACGAGCAGTACTTC.